Each of the 7 T cell receptor beta chains below was sequenced from the same sample in a study of blood T cell repertoires in COVID-19 (dated by TCRdb to the early 2020s). The method was the immunoSEQ multiplex PCR assay. As stored in TCRdb, this immuneACCESS dataset retains in-frame rearrangements with V and J assigned. A fraction of the clones does not appear; measured against another copy, unresolved V genes explain less than half of the discrepancy, and the remainder lacks a known reason. The sample table contains 200,000 to 250,000 clones; only one count was recorded for under 90% of them. The ten largest clones take up less than 2% of the sample. Sequencing was performed on PBMCs or T cells enriched from blood (not recorded which). These receptors came from a man aged 55 to 70 who had recovered from COVID-19.

This chain joins TRBV6-1 and TRBJ1-5; 7 bases map to TRBD1. Germline V lookup: CDR1 MNHNS, CDR2 SASEGT. CDR3 size: 16 residues. The J segment lost 0 bases and the V segment lost 4 bases, leaving 6 bases of the junction unmatched. CDR3 nucleotides: TGTGCCAGCAGTGCTGGGACAGATTATAGCAATCAGCCCCAGCATTTT. Protein: CASSAGTDYSNQPQHF.

The CDR3 reads CSASLQGRTEAFF. CDR3 in DNA: TGCAGTGCTAGTTTACAGGGGCGGACTGAAGCTTTCTTT. V is TRBV20-1 and J is TRBJ1-1; 7 bases align to TRBD1. The V and J ends lost 3 bases and 5 bases, in that order; junction bases with no gene match: 6. This CDR3 has 13 amino acids. Germline assignment: CDR1 DFQATT and CDR2 SNEGSKA (reference sequence).

V and J are TRBV29-1 and TRBJ1-2; 7 nucleotides match TRBD1. CDR1 and CDR2 from the germline V gene are SQVTM and ANQGSEA. CDR3 length: 14 residues. J lost 5 bases, V lost 3 bases, and 9 bases had no gene match. The CDR3 here is CSVEKQGSEYGYTF. The CDR3 nucleotides are TGCAGCGTTGAGAAACAGGGGTCAGAATATGGCTACACCTTC.

The chain recombines TRBV24-1 with TRBJ2-5, with D tentatively TRBD1 (6 bases). Germline-derived CDR1 and CDR2 are KGHDR and SFDVKD. The CDR3 consists of 16 residues. Trimming left V 5 bases short and J 1 base short, with 16 bases between. CDR3 in DNA: TGTGCCACCAGTGCCAGGGGCGAAGATTTCCAAGAGACCCAGTACTTC. Its protein product is CATSARGEDFQETQYF.

CDR3 sequence: CASSLGFSDNSPLHF. The CDR3 region has the DNA TGTGCCAGCAGCTTGGGGTTTAGCGATAATTCACCCCTCCACTTT. The rearrangement links TRBV7-8 to TRBJ1-6; D remains ambiguous. Germline CDR1 reads SGHVS; CDR2 reads FQNEAQ. There are 15 residues in the CDR3. V dropped 3 bases and J dropped 5 bases, with 11 bases sitting between them. The variable domain in full, with the rest retrieved from reference TRBV7-8 and TRBJ1-6, is GAGVSQSPRYKVAKRGQDVALRCDPISGHVSLFWYQQALGQGPEFLTYFQNEAQLDKSGLPSDRFFAERPEGSVSTLKIQRTQQEDSAVYLCASSLGFSDNSPLHFGNGTRLTVT.

The V gene is TRBV5-1, the J gene TRBJ1-6; no firm D call. The V gene lost 0 bases and the J gene lost 9 bases, with 13 bases spanning the gap. CDR1 and CDR2 (germline): SGHRS, YFSETQ. The CDR3 contains 15 residues. CDR3 nucleotide sequence: TGCGCCAGCAGCTTGGTTCCGGGTCAATCTTCACCCCTCCACTTT. It encodes CASSLVPGQSSPLHF.

V gene TRBV27 combines with J gene TRBJ1-2; possible D gene TRBD1, 5 bases. CDR1 is MNHEY and CDR2 is SMNVEV in the germline V gene (reference sequence). V gave up 3 bases and J gave up 8 bases, with 13 bases separating them. The CDR3 is 13 amino acids. CDR3 in DNA: TGTGCCAGCAGTTTTTTGGAGGGGCAAGGCTACACCTTC. Translation gives CASSFLEGQGYTF.